One and the same sample provided the 27 T cell receptor beta chains below, sequenced in a study of shared clonotypes between healthy human individuals. Positively selected for CCR7, the CD45RO-negative cells used as naive CD8 cells excluded terminally differentiated effector memory CD45RA+ cells. Assay used: immunoSEQ multiplex PCR; TCRdb lists only in-frame clones, some missing. The table includes about 2.2 million clones, approximately 94% detected once. Specimen: naive CD8+ T cells from PBMCs. These receptors all stem from a man younger than 35 in good health. Some clones in this sample may be carry-over from other donors' samples.

In the case of this clone: Other DNA sequences in the sample encode the same CDR3. The chain recombines TRBV27 with TRBJ2-3, with no clear D. V lost 2 bases, J lost 0 bases, and 3 bases lay in between. This CDR3 is 13 amino acids long. CDR1 MNHEY and CDR2 SMNVEV come from the germline V gene (reference sequence). The CDR3 nucleotides read TGTGCCAGCAGTTTACAGAGCACAGATACGCAGTATTTT. Translating gives CASSLQSTDTQYF.

The V gene is TRBV6-6, the J gene TRBJ1-2; 8 bases agree with TRBD1. This CDR3 is built from 13 residues. V lost 2 bases to trimming and J lost 8 bases; unmatched junction nucleotides: 4. In germline, CDR1 is MNHNY, CDR2 SVGAGI (reference sequence). The CDR3 bases are TGTGCCAGCAGTTACGACAGGGGAGGCGGCTACACCTTC. This translates into CASSYDRGGGYTF.

The chain employs TRBV27 and TRBJ1-4; TRBD1 agrees at 7 bases. The CDR3 loop spans 13 amino acids. CDR1 is MNHEY and CDR2 is SMNVEV in the germline V gene (reference sequence). The J segment lost 8 bases and the V segment lost 5 bases, leaving 5 bases of the junction unmatched. The CDR3 nucleotides read TGTGCCAGCAGTGCCTGGGACAGCGAAAAACTGTTTTTT. It translates to CASSAWDSEKLFF.

The rearrangement links TRBV7-8 to TRBJ2-7; 11 bases line up with TRBD1. The CDR3 has 15 residues. The germline CDR1 and CDR2 sequences are SGHVS and FQNEAQ. V lost 1 base, J lost 3 bases, and 2 bases stayed unmatched. In DNA form, the CDR3 reads TGTGCCAGCAGCTTAGGGACAGGGGGCGTCTACGAGCAGTACTTC. Translation gives CASSLGTGGVYEQYF.

This chain connects TRBV7-9 to TRBJ2-2; 11 nucleotides line up with TRBD2. This CDR3 contains 16 residues. Germline trimming cut 5 bases from V and 0 bases from J; bases unmatched to any gene: 2. CDR1 and CDR2 from the germline V gene are SEHNR and FQNEAQ (reference sequence). The CDR3 DNA sequence: TGTGCCAGCAGCCCTAGCGGGAGGTCGAACACCGGGGAGCTGTTTTTT. Translating it yields CASSPSGRSNTGELFF.

CDR3 sequence: CASSPGQSYTGELFF. The CDR3 nucleotides are TGTGCCAGCTCACCGGGACAGTCTTACACCGGGGAGCTGTTTTTT. The chain uses TRBV18 and TRBJ2-2; 7 nucleotides match TRBD1. Germline-derived CDR1 and CDR2 are KGHSH and LQKENI. This CDR3 contains 15 residues. Losses at the gene ends were 3 bases for V and 3 bases for J; bases not matched to a gene: 4.

This clone was detected only once. This chain joins TRBV11-1 and TRBJ2-5; D tentatively reads TRBD1 or TRBD2 (5 bases each). CDR1 SGHAT and CDR2 FQDESV come from the germline V gene (reference sequence). This CDR3 is built from 13 residues. V was shortened by 4 bases and J by 5 bases, with 11 bases between the two germline ends. The CDR3 DNA reads TGTGCCAGCAGCTCGGGACCCCGGGAGACCCAGTACTTC. Translation: CASSSGPRETQYF.

This chain connects TRBV9 to TRBJ1-4; 9 bases are a match to TRBD1. V lost 4 bases to trimming and J lost 7 bases; unmatched junction nucleotides: 8. CDR1 and CDR2 from the germline V gene are SGDLS and YYNGEE. The CDR3 length is 15 residues. In DNA, the CDR3 is TGTGCCAGCAGCACTGCCGGGACAGGGAGTGAAAAACTGTTTTTT. The encoded protein is CASSTAGTGSEKLFF.

The chain is built from TRBV28 and TRBJ1-5, with D hard to call. This CDR3 is built from 15 residues. Deletions cut 3 bases from V and 4 bases from J, with 13 bases between. CDR1 and CDR2 (germline): MDHEN, SYDVKM. The CDR3 DNA reads as TGTGCCAGCAGTTTCGTCCGCGGGGTAAATCAGCCCCAGCATTTT. It translates to CASSFVRGVNQPQHF.

The chain employs TRBV27 and TRBJ2-7; D is undetermined. Per germline, CDR1 MNHEY and CDR2 SMNVEV (reference sequence). Trimming shortened V by 3 bases and J by 5 bases, and 11 bases separated the two germline ends. CDR3 length equals 13 residues. CDR3 in DNA: TGTGCCAGCAGTTTCCAGGTTGGCAACGAGCAGTACTTC. Translated: CASSFQVGNEQYF.

V usage is TRBV27 and J usage is TRBJ1-4; no firm D call. Germline CDR1 MNHEY, CDR2 SMNVEV (reference sequence). Trimming removed 5 bases from V and 7 bases from J, with 17 bases in between. The CDR3 is 15 amino acids. This chain's CDR3 is CASSARRAPSEKLFF. CDR3 coding DNA: TGTGCCAGCAGTGCGCGACGGGCCCCTAGTGAAAAACTGTTTTTT.

CDR3 DNA sequence: TGTGCCAGCAGCTTAGCTCCGGGACTAGCGGTCACAGATACGCAGTATTTT. Its protein is CASSLAPGLAVTDTQYF. This chain links TRBV7-9 with TRBJ2-3, with 11 bases matching TRBD2. The germline V gene encodes CDR1 SEHNR and CDR2 FQNEAQ (reference sequence). Losses at the gene ends were 0 bases for V and 2 bases for J; bases not matched to a gene: 4. The CDR3 loop spans 17 amino acids.

The chain uses TRBV6-5 and TRBJ2-3, with D perhaps assigned TRBD1 or TRBD2 (5 bases each). In germline, CDR1 is MNHEY, CDR2 SVGAGI. Trimming took 7 bases from V and 5 from J, leaving 13 bases between them. The CDR3 has 13 residues. The CDR3 protein is CASTRGALDTQYF. Here the CDR3 DNA reads TGTGCCAGCACCCGAGGGGCCCTAGATACGCAGTATTTT.

This clone was detected once. The chain links TRBV7-9 to TRBJ2-1, with no clear D. The CDR3 covers 15 residues. Trimming removed 6 bases at V and 0 bases at J, with 12 bases between. Looked up from germline, CDR1 is SEHNR and CDR2 is FQNEAQ (reference sequence). CDR3 sequence reads: CASSQAGSSYNEQFF. CDR3 nucleotides: TGTGCCAGCAGTCAGGCAGGAAGCTCCTACAATGAGCAGTTCTTC.

This clone was observed a handful of times. The chain is built from TRBV2 and TRBJ1-1; D gene uncertain. The germline V gene encodes CDR1 SNHLY and CDR2 FYNNEI. The CDR3 has 11 amino acids. CDR3: CVSSMNTEAFF. CDR3 bases: TGTGTGTCGAGCATGAACACTGAAGCTTTCTTT.

The V gene is TRBV7-9, the J gene TRBJ2-3; no clear D gene. CDR3 length: 14 residues. V was clipped by 1 base and J by 1 base, with 6 bases between them. Germline values: CDR1 SEHNR, CDR2 FQNEAQ (reference sequence). CDR3 in DNA: TGTGCCAGCAGCTTAGGGTACGGCACAGATACGCAGTATTTT. This codes for CASSLGYGTDTQYF.

V and J are TRBV7-9 and TRBJ1-2, with D unresolved. The CDR3 consists of 13 residues. Germline V CDR1 and CDR2: SEHNR, FQNEAQ (reference sequence). Trimming took off 1 base at V and 4 bases at J, with 7 bases between the two ends. The CDR3 is CASSLVESYGYTF. The CDR3 DNA is TGTGCCAGCAGCTTAGTGGAGAGCTATGGCTACACCTTC.

V gene TRBV15 combines with J gene TRBJ2-1, with TRBD2 as a possible D gene (7 bases). This CDR3 comprises 13 residues. The V gene's germline CDR1 is LNHNV and CDR2 YYDKDF (reference sequence). The V end lost 1 base, the J end lost 9 bases, and 10 bases lay between the germline ends. The CDR3 DNA is TGTGCCACCAGCAGAGTGGGGGGGCCTGAGCAGTTCTTC. It translates to CATSRVGGPEQFF.

The V call is TRBV2, the J call TRBJ2-2, with D possibly TRBD1 on 6 matching bases. Trimming shortened V by 4 bases and J by 1 base, and 10 bases separated the two germline ends. The CDR3 has 15 residues. Looked up from germline, CDR1 is SNHLY and CDR2 is FYNNEI. DNA of the CDR3: TGTGCCAGCAGTGGGTGGACAGAGAACACCGGGGAGCTGTTTTTT. The encoded protein is CASSGWTENTGELFF.

DNA of the CDR3: TGTGCCAGCAGTTTACTCAGGGCTAGCGGAATGGACAATGAGCAGTTCTTC. This sequence encodes CASSLLRASGMDNEQFF. The V call is TRBV27, the J call TRBJ2-1; 7 bases line up with TRBD2. The CDR3 is 17 amino acids. The junction had 12 bases not matched to a gene; V was cut back by 2 bases and J by 5 bases. The germline V gene encodes CDR1 MNHEY and CDR2 SMNVEV (reference sequence).

The chain links TRBV5-1 to TRBJ2-1; unclear D gene. Germline values: CDR1 SGHRS, CDR2 YFSETQ. The CDR3 extends over 12 amino acids. Trimming stripped 2 bases from V and 8 bases from J, with 8 bases between. The CDR3 protein is CASSFRYDEQFF. In DNA form, the CDR3 reads TGCGCCAGCAGCTTCCGGTACGATGAGCAGTTCTTC.

The gene calls are TRBV11-2 and TRBJ1-5; D gene ambiguous. The germline gives CDR1 SGHAT, CDR2 FQNNGV. This CDR3 contains 15 residues. V lost 5 bases to trimming and J lost 2 bases, with 13 bases between them. CDR3 DNA: TGTGCCAGCAGCCCTAGGGTTCCCGGCAATCAGCCCCAGCATTTT. This sequence encodes CASSPRVPGNQPQHF.

This chain uses TRBV4-1 with TRBJ1-2; 11 bases align to TRBD1. V lost 0 bases to trimming and J lost 7 bases; unmatched junction nucleotides: 7. The CDR3 loop spans 16 amino acids. Germline V gene sequence: CDR1 MGHRA, CDR2 YSYEKL. The CDR3 is CASSQDPGQGAGGYTF. The CDR3 DNA follows: TGCGCCAGCAGCCAAGATCCCGGACAGGGGGCGGGTGGCTACACCTTC.

This clone appeared a few times. Other DNA sequences in the sample encode the same CDR3. The chain links TRBV14 to TRBJ1-1; D not certain. Germline lookup yields CDR1 SGHDN and CDR2 FVKESK. This CDR3 has 13 residues. Trimming removed 4 bases at V and 1 base at J, with 7 bases between. The CDR3 DNA is TGTGCCAGCAGCCCTATTCGGAACACTGAAGCTTTCTTT. Encoded protein: CASSPIRNTEAFF.

This clone was picked up a small number of times. The rearrangement uses TRBV4-1 and TRBJ1-1; weak D call: TRBD1 (5 bases). Trimming pared 4 bases from V and 4 bases from J, leaving 13 bases between. Germline CDR1 is MGHRA and CDR2 is YSYEKL. The CDR3 has 14 amino acids. CDR3 residues: CASSPYQGGTEAFF. The CDR3 DNA is TGCGCCAGCAGCCCATACCAGGGTGGCACTGAAGCTTTCTTT.

The V call is TRBV25-1, the J call TRBJ1-1, with D unclear. Germline V gene data show CDR1 as MGHDK and CDR2 as SYGVNS. The CDR3 is 12 residues long. V was cut by 6 bases and J by 1 base, with 6 bases left in between. The CDR3 nucleotides are TGTGCCAGCAGAGCAGGGAACACTGAAGCTTTCTTT. Translation: CASRAGNTEAFF. Full variable domain (missing parts from reference TRBV25-1 and TRBJ1-1): EADIYQTPRYLVIGTGKKITLECSQTMGHDKMYWYQQDPGMELHLIHYSYGVNSTEKGDLSSESTVSRIRTEHFPLTLESARPSHTSQYLCASRAGNTEAFFGQGTRLTVV.

The rearrangement joins TRBV28 to TRBJ1-1, with TRBD1 identical over 8 bases. Germline-derived CDR1 and CDR2 are MDHEN and SYDVKM. The CDR3 has 15 residues. V lost 6 bases to trimming and J lost 7 bases; unmatched junction nucleotides: 13. CDR3 coding DNA: TGTGCCAGCAGCCCTTACGGACAGGGAAGATATGAAGCTTTCTTT. Protein: CASSPYGQGRYEAFF.